Listed below are T cell receptor beta chains from one sample, sequenced in a study of shared clonotypes between healthy human individuals. Repertoires were generated with immunoSEQ multiplex PCR, while TCRdb's copy carries only in-frame clones and drops some. The sample gives some 630,000 clones, about 96% of which show up once; roughly 0.12% is in the top ten. Source material: naive CD8+ T cells sorted from blood. The receptors come from a woman in her twenties or thirties in good health. Each CDR3 is given without its conserved first and last residue. Expanded clones get a size class; other rows say once, few or many, or leave the size out.

V gene	J gene	clone size	CDR3 protein
TRBV4-1	TRBJ2-1	-	ASSLTQTGNEQF
TRBV27	TRBJ2-2	-	ASSGVLASWTGELF
TRBV5-1	TRBJ2-7	-	ASSLAGQRYEQY
TRBV7-6	TRBJ2-3	-	ASSVSASSGNTDTQY
TRBV19	TRBJ1-5	-	ASSIRDSNQPQH
TRBV6-5	TRBJ1-2	-	ASSYGQAYLHT
TRBV11-2	TRBJ1-5	-	ASSLAGSTGQPQH
TRBV28	TRBJ2-5	-	ASSTLSSGKETQY
TRBV29-1	TRBJ2-5	-	SVEDGRVHETQY
TRBV28	TRBJ1-1	-	ASSPPWRGDTEAF
TRBV2	TRBJ1-4	-	ASNSPLRFREKLF
TRBV2	TRBJ1-2	-	ATGRPNYGYT
TRBV2	TRBJ2-5	-	ASSHQAGVNQVPQETQY
TRBV28	TRBJ1-1	once	ASSTSGTEAF
TRBV28	TRBJ2-7	-	ASSFVIGRRWREYMSYEQY
TRBV7-8	TRBJ1-5	-	ASSSDGPYQPQH
TRBV14	TRBJ2-1	-	ASSQDYGGATYNEQF
TRBV9	TRBJ1-1	-	ASRDSRQGVTEAF
TRBV5-1	TRBJ2-7	-	ASSLYLGYEQY
TRBV5-6	TRBJ1-2	-	ASSMGTYAGGEGYT
TRBV15	TRBJ2-7	-	ATSRPEGTYEQY
TRBV10-3	TRBJ2-1	-	AISPDDRGHDEQF
TRBV27	TRBJ2-7	-	ASSLGVGLEY
TRBV7-8	TRBJ2-7	-	ASSRGFPGTGVPHRGEQY
TRBV7-9	TRBJ2-7	-	ASSLATSGSYEQY
TRBV12-5	TRBJ2-2	-	ASGLSGPAGELF
TRBV4-2	TRBJ1-4	once	ASSPLEEGKLF
TRBV4-1	TRBJ2-7	-	ASSQRGGTAYEQY
TRBV6-6	TRBJ2-7	-	ASSYSGTGDEQY
TRBV19	TRBJ2-7	-	ASSFTVSSYEQY
TRBV7-8	TRBJ2-1	-	ASSSPLAGGNNEQF
TRBV21-1	TRBJ1-3	-	ASSKDGESETTIY
TRBV19	TRBJ1-1	-	ASSIAPGSMGTEAF
TRBV7-9	TRBJ2-2	-	ASSHFLAGVVTGELF
TRBV14	-	-	ASSQASRTGRYEQY
TRBV4-1	TRBJ1-5	-	ASSQAGLWQPQH
TRBV25-1	TRBJ2-1	-	ASSDRGFGNEQF
TRBV13	TRBJ1-1	once	ASSLGRVSVTEAF
TRBV28	TRBJ2-4	-	ASKTADTPVRIQY
TRBV7-6	TRBJ2-1	once	ASSTGRLNEQF
TRBV19	TRBJ1-2	-	ASRTGQGGYT
TRBV6-1	TRBJ1-5	-	ASSEALRGGHRNQPQH
TRBV5-4	TRBJ2-7	-	ASSLRTGYEQY
TRBV5-6	TRBJ2-1	-	ASSDRGRGSRPYNEQF
TRBV27	TRBJ2-5	-	ASSDGTSIQETQY
TRBV2	TRBJ2-7	-	ASSEFASGAEQY
TRBV25-1	TRBJ2-1	-	ASELRGPNEQF
TRBV5-1	TRBJ2-5	-	ASSPGSGLGLETQY
TRBV7-8	TRBJ1-4	once	ASSSSGTGEKLF
TRBV2	TRBJ2-7	-	ASLRPLVGEQY
TRBV4-1	TRBJ2-1	-	ASSQEGLQREGPGNEQF
TRBV14	TRBJ2-2	-	ASSHNRNTGELF
TRBV28	TRBJ2-1	-	ASSLFPTTGPLYNEQF
TRBV21-1	TRBJ1-1	-	ASSEGQAANTEAF